These 10 T cell receptor beta chains originate from one sample sequenced in a study of blood T cells in healthy people across ages. Combining a sample-barcoded 5' primer with a J-beta primer mix, a second PCR ran for roughly 6 to 11 cycles. One entry per CDR3 protein results from TCRdb running MiXCR on the 5' RACE reads. This sample has hundreds of thousands of distinct CDR3 sequences, with around 26% found just once. Sequencing input: blood. The receptor source for this set is a woman of 80 years or more in good health.

This chain uses TRBV21-1 with TRBJ2-5; TRBD1 is the table's D call and was not checked against the DNA. TRBV21-1 is a pseudogene locus. The CDR3 totals 17 residues. In nucleotides, the CDR3 is TGTGCCAGCAGCAAACCCCCTTGGACAGGGGGCAGGGAGACCCAGTACTTC. Its protein product is CASSKPPWTGGRETQYF.

The rearrangement links TRBV28 to TRBJ1-2; D is unresolved. The CDR3 loop spans 14 amino acids. Germline V lookup: CDR1 MDHEN, CDR2 SYDVKM. The germline V and J ends were trimmed by 7 bases and 4 bases, with 16 bases remaining between them. CDR3 residues: CASTLGGWGYGYTF. The CDR3 bases are TGTGCCAGCACCCTGGGAGGGTGGGGCTATGGCTACACCTTC.

Details on this clonotype: The junction does not match germline at one end; this may be a read error. V is TRBV3-1 and J is TRBJ1-5, with unresolved D. CDR3 length: 13 amino acids. Germline CDR1 reads LGHDT; CDR2 reads YNNKEL (reference sequence). CDR3 nucleotide sequence: TGTGCCGGCAGCCAAGATGAGGTCCAGCCCCAGCATTTT. Protein: CAGSQDEVQPQHF.

Worth noting for this clonotype: The junction does not match germline at one end; this may be a read error. The genes are TRBV4-3 and TRBJ1-2; 11 nucleotides match TRBD1. The CDR3 is 15 amino acids. Per germline, CDR1 LGHNA and CDR2 YSLEER. This CDR3 is CANSLRTGGEWGYTF. CDR3 sequence (DNA): TGCGCCAACAGCCTACGGACAGGGGGCGAGTGGGGCTACACCTTC.

The rearrangement links TRBV6-1 to TRBJ2-1; 7 bases match TRBD2. V shed 6 bases and J 6 bases; nucleotides not matched to a gene: 11. Germline V gives CDR1 MNHNS, CDR2 SASEGT. The length of the CDR3 is 15 residues. CDR3 sequence (DNA): TGTGCCAGCAGGCCTCCGGGACTACTAATCAATGAGCAGTTCTTC. It codes for CASRPPGLLINEQFF.

This clonotype was counted many times. The chain combines TRBV10-3 with TRBJ2-7; 14 bases map to TRBD2. This CDR3 region has 18 residues. Germline V gene lookup returns CDR1 ENHRY and CDR2 SYGVKD. J gave up 1 base and V 3 bases, and 8 bases lay outside the gene matches. DNA for the CDR3: TGTGCCATCAGTGACGGACTAGCGGGGGGCGACGCGTCCTACGAGCAGTACTTC. Protein: CAISDGLAGGDASYEQYF.

This clonotype was seen only a few times. One base away lies a much larger clone, so this may be a sequencing read error. The chain couples TRBV29-1 to TRBJ2-7; D perhaps matches TRBD1 (6 bases). This CDR3 comprises 12 residues. Trimming cost V 7 bases and J 0 bases, with 10 bases left between them. Germline lookup yields CDR1 SQVTM and CDR2 ANQGSEA. The CDR3 region has the DNA TGCAGCGGTGGGACACTCTCCTACGAGCAGTACTTC. It codes for CSGGTLSYEQYF.

The table lists this clonotype with many counts. This chain connects TRBV5-1 to TRBJ2-3, with D perhaps TRBD2 (5 bases). The CDR3 runs to 15 residues. From germline, CDR1 is SGHRS and CDR2 YFSETQ. Trimming left V 2 bases short and J 2 bases short, with 12 bases between. In DNA form, the CDR3 reads TGCGCCAGCAGCTTCGGTCCGGAGGTCACAGATACGCAGTATTTT. Residues: CASSFGPEVTDTQYF.

This clonotype came up a few times. The rearrangement uses TRBV12-3 or TRBV12-4 and TRBJ2-2, with D maybe TRBD1 (6 bases). V lost 4 bases to trimming and J lost 8 bases, with 14 bases between them. This CDR3 comprises 14 residues. The CDR3: CASSSGDGFGELFF. The CDR3 DNA reads as TGTGCCAGCAGTTCAGGGGACGGTTTTGGGGAGCTGTTTTTT.

The chain joins TRBV5-1 to TRBJ2-4, with D perhaps matching TRBD2 (5 bases). The germline CDR1 and CDR2 sequences are SGHRS and YFSETQ. V gave up 0 bases and J gave up 13 bases, with 23 bases separating them. The CDR3 is 16 residues long. Here the CDR3 reads CASSLDRERASCGQYF. Written as DNA, the CDR3 is TGCGCCAGCAGCTTGGATAGGGAGAGAGCGAGTTGCGGGCAGTACTTC.